This T cell receptor (beta chain) was profiled in a study of T cells after yellow fever vaccination. Study-level background: Based on CD3, CD45RA, CCR7 and CD95, EM, EMRA, CM and Tscm memory subsets were sorted. The study's findings and limits: At day 0, almost all vaccine-responding clonotypes escaped detection in the sorted memory subsets. High-abundance clonotypes from the bulk population could contaminate FACS-sorted repertoires.

This clonotype has ten or more counts. Germline values: CDR1 SGHRS, CDR2 YFSETQ. V lost 4 bases to trimming and J lost 5 bases; unmatched junction nucleotides: 7. The CDR3 totals 14 residues. Researchers made TCR cDNA using 5'RACE template switching, and this step added a universal primer site and UMIs. TCRdb used MiXCR to reprocess the 5' RACE reads, holding one entry per CDR3 protein. The sample gives 20,000 to 25,000 distinct CDR3 sequences, 5.2% of which show up once; approximately 20% is in the top ten. This sequence joins TRBV5-1 and TRBJ2-5; 8 nucleotides agree with TRBD1. The sequenced sample was PBMCs, either bulk or a sorted T-cell subset (CD4+, CD8+, memory, or dextramer-sorted; not recorded which), obtained roughly 47 days after the first yellow fever vaccination. The sequence was collected from a man in his late teens or twenties who received the YFV17D yellow fever vaccine. The CDR3 DNA reads TGCGCCAGCAGCATGACAGGGGTGAGGGAGACCCAGTACTTC. Translated: CASSMTGVRETQYF.